This passage covers 26 T cell receptor beta chains from one sample sequenced in a study of blood T cell repertoires in COVID-19. Profiled with immunoSEQ multiplex PCR; TCRdb holds only in-frame clones, not every one. Of fewer than 200,000 clones listed, approximately 85% are singletons. The sequenced sample consisted of peripheral blood. The source is a man aged 60-69 years who had recovered from COVID-19.

Worth noting for this clone: A read error may account for a junction end that differs from germline. The CDR3 loop reads CASSTGQGAANSPPHF. The CDR3 DNA sequence: TGTGCCAGTAGTACCGGACAGGGGGCTGCTAATTCACCCCCCCACTTT. This chain joins TRBV19 and TRBJ1-6, with 11 nucleotides matching TRBD1. Germline values: CDR1 LNHDA, CDR2 SQIVND (reference sequence). This CDR3 has 16 amino acids.

The J gene is TRBJ1-1, the V gene TRBV19, with TRBD1 identical over 7 bases. V dropped 1 base and J dropped 1; count of bases not matched to a gene: 12. The CDR3 sequence is 18 residues long. CDR1 is LNHDA and CDR2 is SQIVND in the germline V gene (reference sequence). The CDR3 sequence: CASSIGRGGRSGNTEAFF. Written as DNA, the CDR3 is TGTGCCAGTAGTATAGGTAGAGGGGGCCGAAGTGGGAACACTGAAGCTTTCTTT.

The chain joins TRBV7-2 to TRBJ1-6; 10 bases align to TRBD1. The ends lost 5 bases at V and 8 bases at J; junction bases unmatched: 9. CDR3 size: 16 residues. Germline V CDR1 and CDR2: SGHTA, FQGNSA. CDR3: CASSPRQGAHHSPLHF. The CDR3 region has the DNA TGTGCCAGCAGCCCCCGACAGGGGGCCCACCATTCACCCCTCCACTTT.

The CDR3 DNA reads TGCGCCAGCAGCTCAGGACAGGGGGCTTCTAGTGAGCAGTTCTTC. This translates into CASSSGQGASSEQFF. The chain is built from TRBV5-1 and TRBJ2-1; 11 bases line up with TRBD1. The trim removed 3 bases at V and 9 bases at J, leaving 8 bases unmatched. Germline V gene data show CDR1 as SGHRS and CDR2 as YFSETQ. This CDR3 is built from 15 residues.

This clone was found once. The V gene is TRBV25-1, the J gene TRBJ1-4; TRBD1 is a possible D gene (5 bases). The germline V gene has CDR1 MGHDK and CDR2 SYGVNS. CDR3 length: 16 amino acids. Trimming removed 3 bases from V and 4 bases from J, with 15 bases in between. As DNA, the CDR3 is TGTGCCAGCAGTGAGGGTCTGGGGGGTTTTAATGAAAAACTGTTTTTT. This encodes CASSEGLGGFNEKLFF.

This clone has more than one count but fewer than ten. The rearrangement joins TRBV7-3 to TRBJ2-2; 7 nucleotides line up with TRBD1. This CDR3 spans 15 amino acids. The junction had 8 bases not matched to a gene; V was cut back by 5 bases and J by 5 bases. Germline V gene lookup returns CDR1 SGHTA and CDR2 FQGTGA. CDR3 bases: TGTGCCAGCAGCCCCCGGGACAGCCAGACCGGGGAGCTGTTTTTT. Amino acid sequence: CASSPRDSQTGELFF.

The CDR3 spells CAISVREGQGYEQYF. The DNA of the CDR3 is TGTGCCATCAGTGTGCGGGAAGGCCAAGGGTACGAGCAGTACTTC. V and J are TRBV10-3 and TRBJ2-7, with a possible D match to TRBD2 (6 bases). This CDR3 contains 15 residues. Germline lookup yields CDR1 ENHRY and CDR2 SYGVKD. V was trimmed by 4 bases and J by 4 bases, leaving 17 bases between them.

This clone has only a few counts. The chain couples TRBV7-2 to TRBJ1-1, with D possibly being TRBD1 (5 bases). The CDR3 runs to 12 residues. Trimming took off 5 bases at V and 8 bases at J, with 12 bases between the two ends. Germline CDR1 SGHTA, CDR2 FQGNSA. This chain's CDR3 is CASSPQTDEAFF. The CDR3 DNA sequence: TGTGCCAGCAGCCCCCAGACAGACGAAGCTTTCTTT.

The rearrangement links TRBV30 to TRBJ1-2; 9 nucleotides match TRBD1. This CDR3 is built from 13 residues. The V and J ends lost 5 bases and 8 bases, in that order; junction bases with no gene match: 9. The germline CDR1 and CDR2 sequences are GTSNPN and SVGIG (reference sequence). The CDR3 loop reads CAWAKDRGNGYTF. CDR3 DNA sequence: TGTGCCTGGGCAAAGGACAGGGGAAACGGCTACACCTTC.

The rearrangement joins TRBV5-1 to TRBJ2-5, with a weak D call TRBD1 (6 bases). The CDR3 extends over 15 amino acids. Trimming pared 3 bases from V and 4 bases from J, leaving 16 bases between. Germline values: CDR1 SGHRS, CDR2 YFSETQ. The chain's CDR3 is CASSWTVPIGETQYF. The CDR3 coding sequence is TGCGCCAGCAGCTGGACAGTCCCGATTGGAGAGACCCAGTACTTC.

In this sample, this clone turned up once. V usage is TRBV6-5 and J usage is TRBJ2-1, with 9 positions matching TRBD1. This CDR3 is built from 14 residues. Germline-derived CDR1 and CDR2 are MNHEY and SVGAGI. J was trimmed by 7 bases and V by 7 bases; bases with no gene match: 8. The CDR3 is CASTSGQGRNEQFF. CDR3 DNA: TGTGCCAGCACCTCGGGACAGGGTAGAAATGAGCAGTTCTTC.

DNA for the CDR3: TGTGCCAGCAGTTTAACAGGGGCTGGAAACACCATATATTTT. It codes for CASSLTGAGNTIYF. This rearrangement joins TRBV6-6 to TRBJ1-3, with 7 bases lining up with TRBD1. This CDR3 contains 14 residues. Germline V gives CDR1 MNHNY, CDR2 SVGAGI (reference sequence). The junction had 2 bases not matched to a gene; V was cut back by 4 bases and J by 2 bases.

This rearrangement joins TRBV21-1 to TRBJ2-7; the table gives TRBD1 as D, unverified against the DNA. TRBV21-1 represents a pseudogene. This CDR3 region has 15 residues. The CDR3 loop is CASSYPDRRAYEQYF. Here the CDR3 DNA reads TGTGCCAGCAGCTACCCCGACAGGCGAGCCTACGAGCAGTACTTC.

The chain combines TRBV10-3 with TRBJ2-5, with D possibly being TRBD2 (6 bases). The CDR3 runs to 14 residues. Germline V gene data show CDR1 as ENHRY and CDR2 as SYGVKD. V was pared by 6 bases and J by 2 bases, with 13 bases between. CDR3 nucleotide sequence: TGTGCCATCAGGGGCGGGGCCCCTCAAGAGACCCAGTACTTC. Encoded protein: CAIRGGAPQETQYF.

CDR3 DNA: TGTGCCAGCAGTGAAATTCAGGGAACTGAAGCTTTCTTT. This encodes CASSEIQGTEAFF. The chain is built from TRBV6-1 and TRBJ1-1; TRBD1 is a possible D gene (5 bases). The CDR3 length is 13 residues. Germline-derived CDR1 and CDR2 are MNHNS and SASEGT. V lost 2 bases and J 5 bases, leaving 9 bases between the germline ends.

In DNA, the CDR3 is TGTGCCAGCAGCGATCCCGGGAGGCTTGAAAAACTGTTTTTT. Translated: CASSDPGRLEKLFF. The chain uses TRBV6-6 and TRBJ1-4; D ambiguous. This CDR3 has 14 residues. Per the germline V gene, CDR1 is MNHNY and CDR2 is SVGAGI (reference sequence). The ends were cut back, 6 bases at V and 7 bases at J, with 15 bases in the middle.

The chain employs TRBV5-1 and TRBJ1-3; TRBD1 might be the D (5 bases). CDR1 and CDR2 from the germline V gene are SGHRS and YFSETQ. V was trimmed by 1 base and J by 2 bases, leaving 13 bases between them. This CDR3 has 16 amino acids. CDR3 coding DNA: TGCGCCAGCAGCTTGATTCAGGGTACGGCTGGAAACACCATATATTTT. It encodes CASSLIQGTAGNTIYF. Using reference TRBV5-1 and TRBJ1-3 for the parts outside the CDR3, the full variable domain is KAGVTQTPRYLIKTRGQQVTLSCSPISGHRSVSWYQQTPGQGLQFLFEYFSETQRNKGNFPGRFSGRQFSNSRSEMNVSTLELGDSALYLCASSLIQGTAGNTIYFGEGSWLTVV.

The chain is built from TRBV7-9 and TRBJ2-5, with 7 nucleotides matching TRBD1. Germline CDR1 and CDR2: SEHNR and FQNEAQ (reference sequence). The CDR3 extends over 17 amino acids. With 0 bases clipped from V and 0 bases from J, the junction kept 7 bases outside the gene matches. This CDR3 is CASSLAGTDFYQETQYF. The CDR3 DNA is TGTGCCAGCAGCTTAGCGGGGACAGATTTTTACCAAGAGACCCAGTACTTC.

The chain links TRBV5-4 to TRBJ2-2; possibly TRBD1 for D (6 bases). Looked up from germline, CDR1 is SGHNT and CDR2 is YYREEE (reference sequence). V was pared by 1 base and J by 5 bases, with 12 bases between. The CDR3 has 15 amino acids. The CDR3: CASSLIRGGTGELFF. CDR3 nucleotides: TGTGCCAGCAGCTTGATCAGGGGTGGGACCGGGGAGCTGTTTTTT.

About this clone: The junction departs from the called germline gene at one end, perhaps through a read error. This chain uses TRBV7-7 with TRBJ2-2; D perhaps matches TRBD1 (6 bases). CDR1 and CDR2 (germline): SSHAT, FNYEAQ (reference sequence). This CDR3 is built from 14 residues. This CDR3 is CASSLGTPTGELFF. The CDR3 DNA sequence: TGTGCTAGCAGCCTCGGGACACCCACCGGGGAGCTGTTTTTT.

The chain is built from TRBV2 and TRBJ2-2; 7 bases align to TRBD2. This CDR3 comprises 16 residues. Germline lookup yields CDR1 SNHLY and CDR2 FYNNEI. V trimming: 4 bases; J trimming: 3 bases; junction bases outside the gene matches: 8. The CDR3 region is CASSVLAGVDTGELFF. The CDR3 region has the DNA TGTGCCAGCAGTGTATTGGCGGGGGTCGACACCGGGGAGCTGTTTTTT.

The chain couples TRBV24-1 to TRBJ2-3; 8 nucleotides line up with TRBD2. After removal of 2 bases from V and 5 bases from J, the junction contained 8 bases not matched to a gene. The germline gives CDR1 KGHDR, CDR2 SFDVKD. This CDR3 is 16 amino acids long. CDR3 sequence reads: CATSDSYGGAGDTQYF. For the CDR3, the DNA is TGTGCCACCAGTGATTCCTACGGGGGGGCCGGAGATACGCAGTATTTT.

J is TRBJ1-5 and V is TRBV7-2; 7 bases fit TRBD1. CDR1 and CDR2 from the germline V gene are SGHTA and FQGNSA. Unmatched junction bases numbered 9, after V lost 5 bases and J lost 5 bases. The CDR3 has 15 residues. CDR3 sequence reads: CASSLVTGIDQPQHF. The CDR3 DNA reads TGTGCCAGCAGCCTAGTGACAGGGATAGATCAGCCCCAGCATTTT.

Here the CDR3 DNA reads TGTGCCAGCAGTGACGGCAGGACAGGGGACAATGAGCAGTTCTTC. Translating gives CASSDGRTGDNEQFF. This chain uses TRBV25-1 with TRBJ2-1; 9 bases are a match to TRBD1. Germline assignment: CDR1 MGHDK and CDR2 SYGVNS. This CDR3 is built from 15 residues. The junction had 5 bases not matched to a gene; V was cut back by 3 bases and J by 5 bases.

V is TRBV7-2 and J is TRBJ2-1; the D gene is possibly TRBD1 (5 bases). Per the germline V gene, CDR1 is SGHTA and CDR2 is FQGNSA. Trimming took 7 bases from V and 4 from J, leaving 14 bases between them. The CDR3 covers 14 residues. The CDR3 here is CASTQAGEYNEQFF. Written as DNA, the CDR3 is TGTGCCAGCACACAGGCAGGAGAGTACAATGAGCAGTTCTTC.

The rearrangement joins TRBV7-2 to TRBJ1-2, with D unresolved. The V gene's germline CDR1 is SGHTA and CDR2 FQGNSA. The CDR3 is 14 amino acids. The ends were cut back, 7 bases at V and 4 bases at J, with 16 bases in the middle. CDR3 protein: CASTFKRSGYGYTF. The DNA for the CDR3 is TGTGCCAGCACCTTCAAAAGGTCAGGCTATGGCTACACCTTC.